This entry describes one T cell receptor (beta chain). Many counts were recorded for this clonotype. Its antigen is unknown. No base qualities exist here, and no much larger clone lies one base off it. The sample is drawn from a study of CD8+CD57+ T cells in acquired aplastic anemia (dated by TCRdb to between 2017 and 2018). In the study overall: A mean of roughly 3.2 ug of DNA, ranging from about 0.2 to 27.4 ug, was extracted from sorted CD4+ and CD8+ cells. CD8+CD57+ expansion was defined as frequency above the mean frequency observed in healthy subjects. Study-wide findings and limitations: Between patients and healthy controls, no significant difference in CD8+ Simpson's diversity was found (P=0.060). Around 31 CD8+ CDR3 sequences were shared between patients and controls but appeared highly expressed in patients and within their immunodominant clones.

The patients picked for sequencing were ones in whom flow cytometry had shown an expansion of CD8+CD57+ cells. All patients had severe acquired aplastic anemia diagnosed by International Study of Aplastic Anemia and Agranulocytosis and Camitta criteria. At the time blood was sampled, none of the patients had received any therapy. TCR repertoires of sorted CD4+ and CD8+ blood T cells from severe aplastic anemia patients and healthy subjects were deep-sequenced in the study. In the USA, patient enrollment took place under clinicaltrials.gov protocols 00001620, 01623167, 00001397, 00071045, 00081523 and 00961064. Ficoll-Paque density gradient centrifugation was used to isolate peripheral blood mononuclear cells. CD4+ and CD8+ T cells were sorted by FACS or magnetic beads before DNA extraction. Including the terminal cysteine and phenylalanine, the CDR3 comprises 12 residues. Here the CDR3 DNA is all that survives: 36 bases in frame from base 1. Cut back by 3 bases and 0 bases, the V and J ends lie 6 bases apart. As encoded in the germline V gene (reference sequence), CDR1 is DFQATT while CDR2 is SNEGSKA.

Genomic DNA served as template for TCR beta VDJ combination and CDR3 sequence profiling. An Illumina HiSeq 2000 was the platform used for TCR repertoire sequencing. The published analysis was carried out like this. TRBV/TRBJ rearrangement plots, CDR3 size and DJ length profiles, and Simpson's diversity index were used to evaluate the repertoires. The immunodominant clone was defined as the most abundant DNA sequence in deep sequencing data. CDR3 amino acid sequences were screened for sharing across subjects and were compared with published repertoires and the VDJdb database. Using fastp trimming at Q25 and MiXCR clonotype assembly, TCRdb reanalyzed the public sequencing data and kept in-frame beta chains. Records with the same CDR3 protein are collapsed into one entry carrying the most frequent genes and DNA. The V and J calls and clone size are TCRdb's, not the authors'. This sample holds 150,000 to 200,000 distinct CDR3 sequences; about 45% were observed only once. Jointly, the top ten make up around 1% of the sample.

Sequencing input: sorted CD4+, CD8+, or CD8+CD57+ T cells (not recorded which) from PBMCs. The sequence came from a human donor with aplastic anemia. This chain joins TRBV20-1 to TRBJ2-7, with an unclear D gene assignment. The CDR3 in this case is CSASTPSYEQYF. The nucleotide sequence reads TGCAGTGCTAGCACACCCTCCTACGAGCAGTACTTC.